The rows below give T cell receptor beta chains drawn from one sample of a study of blood T cell repertoires in COVID-19. The data were produced by immunoSEQ multiplex PCR, yet TCRdb's version contains in-frame clones alone and is incomplete. The data contain about 240,000 clones, approximately 83% of them seen just once; the ten biggest clones take up 2.5% to 3.5%. What was sequenced was peripheral blood. The receptors here all came from a woman between 25 and 40 years old who had recovered from COVID-19. The CDR3 runs from the conserved cysteine through the conserved F or W. D genes are given only for firm matches. Not all rows give a size; the values are once, few, many and, for expanded clones, a class.

d_gene: NA; abundance: NA; v_gene: TRBV7-9; j_gene: TRBJ2-5; CDR3nt: TGTGCCAGCAGCTTAGAAGGCAGGGTCACTCAAGAGACCCAGTACTTC; CDR3aa: CASSLEGRVTQETQYF
d_gene: TRBD2; abundance: NA; v_gene: TRBV4-1; j_gene: TRBJ2-3; CDR3nt: TGCGCCAGCAGCCGGGGAGGGCCAGATACGCAGTATTTT; CDR3aa: CASSRGGPDTQYF
d_gene: NA; abundance: NA; v_gene: TRBV7-9; j_gene: TRBJ1-5; CDR3nt: TGTGCCAGCAGCTTATCGAGTAGCAATCAGCCCCAGCATTTT; CDR3aa: CASSLSSSNQPQHF
d_gene: TRBD2; abundance: NA; v_gene: TRBV3-1/TRBV3-2; j_gene: TRBJ2-6; CDR3nt: TGTGCCAGCAGCCAATGGCGGGGGACCTCTGGGGCCAACGTCCTGACTTTC; CDR3aa: CASSQWRGTSGANVLTF
d_gene: NA; abundance: NA; v_gene: TRBV18; j_gene: TRBJ1-2; CDR3nt: TGTGCCAGCTCACCGCGGCAGGGGATTACCTATGGCTACACCTTC; CDR3aa: CASSPRQGITYGYTF
d_gene: NA; abundance: NA; v_gene: TRBV11-2; j_gene: TRBJ2-1; CDR3nt: TGTGCCAGCAGCTTTTTAGATGAGCAGTTCTTC; CDR3aa: CASSFLDEQFF
d_gene: NA; abundance: NA; v_gene: TRBV9; j_gene: TRBJ1-2; CDR3nt: TGTGCCAGCAGAGACAGTACCTATGGCTACACCTTC; CDR3aa: CASRDSTYGYTF
d_gene: TRBD1; abundance: NA; v_gene: TRBV6-5; j_gene: TRBJ1-2; CDR3nt: TGTGCCAGCAGTTACTCGAGGGGACAGGGGGCGGCTGGCTACACCTTC; CDR3aa: CASSYSRGQGAAGYTF
d_gene: NA; abundance: NA; v_gene: TRBV15; j_gene: TRBJ1-2; CDR3nt: TGTGCCACCAGCAGAGACCCCCCGGGGGGGGAAGACTATGGCTACACCTTC; CDR3aa: CATSRDPPGGEDYGYTF
d_gene: NA; abundance: NA; v_gene: TRBV6-5; j_gene: TRBJ2-7; CDR3nt: TGTGCCAGCAGTTACTCATCAGGGGCCTACGAGCAGTACTTC; CDR3aa: CASSYSSGAYEQYF
d_gene: NA; abundance: NA; v_gene: TRBV4-1; j_gene: TRBJ2-7; CDR3nt: TGCGCCAGCAGGGTCGTGGAGGGTAGCTCCTACGAGCAGTACTTC; CDR3aa: CASRVVEGSSYEQYF
d_gene: NA; abundance: once; v_gene: TRBV19; j_gene: TRBJ1-5; CDR3nt: TGTGCCAGTAGTACGGGACTTCCCGCTAGGCAGCCCCAGCATTTT; CDR3aa: CASSTGLPARQPQHF
d_gene: TRBD2; abundance: NA; v_gene: TRBV10-3; j_gene: TRBJ2-3; CDR3nt: TGTGCCATCAGTGTGGGATTATCGGGGGGAAGCACAGATACGCAGTATTTT; CDR3aa: CAISVGLSGGSTDTQYF
d_gene: NA; abundance: NA; v_gene: TRBV10-3; j_gene: TRBJ1-5; CDR3nt: TGTGCCAGCGGACAGAACAATCAGCCCCAGCATTTT; CDR3aa: CASGQNNQPQHF
d_gene: NA; abundance: NA; v_gene: TRBV18; j_gene: TRBJ1-3; CDR3nt: TGTGCCAGCTCACCACGACAGCCGATTGGAAACACCATATATTTT; CDR3aa: CASSPRQPIGNTIYF
d_gene: TRBD2; abundance: once; v_gene: TRBV10-3; j_gene: TRBJ2-3; CDR3nt: TGTGCCATCAGTATTAGCGGGGCTTCCGCAGATACGCAGTATTTT; CDR3aa: CAISISGASADTQYF
d_gene: NA; abundance: NA; v_gene: TRBV18; j_gene: TRBJ1-2; CDR3nt: TGTGCCAGCTCACCACTCGGGTTGTCCAGGGATCTCTCGCCTAACTATGGCTACACCTTC; CDR3aa: CASSPLGLSRDLSPNYGYTF
d_gene: NA; abundance: few; v_gene: TRBV4-3; j_gene: TRBJ2-2; CDR3nt: TGCGCCAGCAGCCAAGAATTGGCGACTACCCTTAACACCGGGGAGCTGTTTTTT; CDR3aa: CASSQELATTLNTGELFF
d_gene: NA; abundance: NA; v_gene: TRBV18; j_gene: TRBJ2-5; CDR3nt: TGTGCCAGCTCACCTCGCGGGGGCGTCGGGGAGACCCAGTACTTC; CDR3aa: CASSPRGGVGETQYF
d_gene: NA; abundance: NA; v_gene: TRBV5-8; j_gene: TRBJ2-2; CDR3nt: TGTGCCAGCAGCTGGGGACTGGACACCGGGGAGCTGTTTTTT; CDR3aa: CASSWGLDTGELFF
d_gene: TRBD1; abundance: NA; v_gene: TRBV10-2; j_gene: TRBJ2-1; CDR3nt: TGCGCCAGCAGTGAGTTTACCGGGACAGGGGGGAATGAGCAGTTCTTC; CDR3aa: CASSEFTGTGGNEQFF
d_gene: TRBD2; abundance: once; v_gene: TRBV4-3; j_gene: TRBJ2-3; CDR3nt: TGCGCCAGCAGCCAAGGGGCTAGCGGGTCCAGCACAGATACGCAGTATTTT; CDR3aa: CASSQGASGSSTDTQYF
d_gene: TRBD2; abundance: NA; v_gene: TRBV5-8; j_gene: TRBJ2-3; CDR3nt: TGTGCCAGCAGCTTGGCCGGAACGGGGGGGCCAGATACGCAGTATTTT; CDR3aa: CASSLAGTGGPDTQYF
d_gene: NA; abundance: NA; v_gene: TRBV3-1/TRBV3-2; j_gene: TRBJ2-5; CDR3nt: TGTGCCAGCAGCCAACGAGAGGAGACCCAGTACTTC; CDR3aa: CASSQREETQYF
d_gene: NA; abundance: NA; v_gene: TRBV19; j_gene: TRBJ1-2; CDR3nt: TGTGCCAGTAGTATAGATCAGATAAACTATGGCTACACCTTC; CDR3aa: CASSIDQINYGYTF
d_gene: NA; abundance: NA; v_gene: TRBV3-1/TRBV3-2; j_gene: TRBJ2-5; CDR3nt: TGTGCCAGCAGTCCGAAGGACTTTCAAGAGACCCAGTACTTC; CDR3aa: CASSPKDFQETQYF
d_gene: TRBD1; abundance: NA; v_gene: TRBV19; j_gene: TRBJ1-2; CDR3nt: TGTGCCAGTAGTATTGGGACAGGGCAATCCTATGGCTACACCTTC; CDR3aa: CASSIGTGQSYGYTF
d_gene: NA; abundance: few; v_gene: TRBV19; j_gene: TRBJ1-2; CDR3nt: TGTGCCAGTTCGGGGTGGCCGAAAACTAACTATGGCTACACCTTC; CDR3aa: CASSGWPKTNYGYTF
d_gene: NA; abundance: NA; v_gene: TRBV2; j_gene: TRBJ1-4; CDR3nt: TGTGCCAGCAGTGGGGGTCGCAGGGGCATTAATGAAAAACTGTTTTTT; CDR3aa: CASSGGRRGINEKLFF
d_gene: TRBD2; abundance: NA; v_gene: TRBV7-6; j_gene: TRBJ2-5; CDR3nt: TGTGCTAGCAAGGGCATACTAGCGGTGGGGGAGACCCAGTACTTC; CDR3aa: CASKGILAVGETQYF
d_gene: NA; abundance: NA; v_gene: TRBV12-3/TRBV12-4; j_gene: TRBJ2-3; CDR3nt: TGTGCCAGCAGTTTGTTAGGGAGCGATACGCAGTATTTT; CDR3aa: CASSLLGSDTQYF
d_gene: NA; abundance: NA; v_gene: TRBV11-3; j_gene: TRBJ1-4; CDR3nt: TGTGCCAGCAGCCTTACACGGGGGGTGAGAGGGAGTGAAAAACTGTTTTTT; CDR3aa: CASSLTRGVRGSEKLFF
d_gene: NA; abundance: NA; v_gene: TRBV18; j_gene: TRBJ2-7; CDR3nt: TGTGCCAGCTCACCATTGGCAGGGCAAACCTACGAGCAGTACTTC; CDR3aa: CASSPLAGQTYEQYF
d_gene: NA; abundance: NA; v_gene: TRBV7-9; j_gene: TRBJ1-1; CDR3nt: TGTGCCAGCAGTCCCCGAACGGGGACTGAAGCTTTCTTT; CDR3aa: CASSPRTGTEAFF
d_gene: NA; abundance: once; v_gene: TRBV21-1; j_gene: TRBJ1-1; CDR3nt: TGTGCCAGCAGCAAAACCTCGACAGGCTGGAACACTGAAGCTTTCTTT; CDR3aa: CASSKTSTGWNTEAFF
d_gene: TRBD2; abundance: NA; v_gene: TRBV4-3; j_gene: TRBJ2-3; CDR3nt: TGCGCCAGCAGCCAAGGGCTAGCGGGATTGAGAGATACGCAGTATTTT; CDR3aa: CASSQGLAGLRDTQYF
d_gene: NA; abundance: NA; v_gene: TRBV7-2; j_gene: TRBJ1-5; CDR3nt: TGTGCCAGCAGCTTTGACTTCAATCAGCCCCAGCATTTT; CDR3aa: CASSFDFNQPQHF
d_gene: TRBD2; abundance: once; v_gene: TRBV6-5; j_gene: TRBJ2-5; CDR3nt: TGTGCCAGCAGTTACTCCTCTAGCGGGGGACGCGAGACCCAGTACTTC; CDR3aa: CASSYSSSGGRETQYF
d_gene: NA; abundance: NA; v_gene: TRBV6-1; j_gene: TRBJ2-1; CDR3nt: TGTGCCAGCAGTGAACGTCCACTGGGGCACAATGAGCAGTTCTTC; CDR3aa: CASSERPLGHNEQFF
d_gene: NA; abundance: few; v_gene: TRBV7-2; j_gene: TRBJ2-1; CDR3nt: TGTGCCAGCAGCAAGGACAGATCGGGGAATGAGCAGTTCTTC; CDR3aa: CASSKDRSGNEQFF
d_gene: TRBD1; abundance: NA; v_gene: TRBV5-1; j_gene: TRBJ2-7; CDR3nt: TGCGCCAGCAGCCCCGACAGGGGTGCCGAGCAGTACTTC; CDR3aa: CASSPDRGAEQYF